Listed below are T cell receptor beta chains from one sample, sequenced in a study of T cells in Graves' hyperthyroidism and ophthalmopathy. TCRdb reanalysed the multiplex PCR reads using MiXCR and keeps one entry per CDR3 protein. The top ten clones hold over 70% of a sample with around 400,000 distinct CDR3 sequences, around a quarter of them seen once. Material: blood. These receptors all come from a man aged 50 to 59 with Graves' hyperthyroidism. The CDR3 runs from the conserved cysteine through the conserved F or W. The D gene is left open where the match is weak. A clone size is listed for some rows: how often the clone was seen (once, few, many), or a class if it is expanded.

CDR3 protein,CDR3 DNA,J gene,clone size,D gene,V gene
CSATVPGRSPLHF,TGCAGTGCTACGGTCCCAGGGAGGTCACCCCTCCACTTT,TRBJ1-6,few,.,TRBV20-1
CASSYSEEGSWEETQYF,TGTGCCAGCAGTTACTCGGAGGAAGGGAGTTGGGAAGAGACCCAGTACTTC,TRBJ2-5,many,.,TRBV6-6
CASSLAGARPEQFF,TGTGCCAGCAGCTTAGCGGGTGCCCGTCCTGAGCAGTTCTTC,TRBJ2-1,many,.,TRBV7-2
CASSQNLGGTYNEQFF,TGTGCCAGCAGCCAGAACCTTGGGGGAACCTACAATGAGCAGTTCTTC,TRBJ2-1,few,.,TRBV3-1
CASSLRTASSVSGANVLTF,TGTGCCAGTAGTCTAAGGACGGCTTCGTCTGTGTCGGGGGCCAACGTCCTGACTTTC,TRBJ2-6,.,.,TRBV19
CASSLSRDTINEQYF,TGTGCCAGCAGCTTGTCGAGGGACACTATCAACGAGCAGTACTTC,TRBJ2-7,many,.,TRBV7-3
CASTGTSGRADLAKNIQYF,TGTGCCAGCACCGGGACTAGCGGGAGGGCCGATCTAGCCAAAAACATTCAGTACTTC,TRBJ2-4,few,TRBD2,TRBV2
CASSQQGIGPDTQYF,TGTGCCAGCAGCCAACAGGGGATTGGGCCAGATACGCAGTATTTT,TRBJ2-3,.,TRBD1,TRBV7-2
CATSGVSNEQFF,TGTGCCACCAGTGGTGTCTCCAATGAGCAGTTCTTC,TRBJ2-1,few,.,TRBV24-1
CASSGQGSTEAFF,TGTGCCAGCAGTGGACAGGGCTCCACTGAAGCTTTCTTT,TRBJ1-1,many,TRBD1,TRBV2
CASSPTGLAGEGQETQYF,TGTGCCAGCAGTCCTACCGGACTAGCGGGAGAGGGGCAAGAGACCCAGTACTTC,TRBJ2-5,many,TRBD2,TRBV27
CASSWNLQETQYF,TGCGCCAGCAGCTGGAACCTCCAAGAGACCCAGTACTTC,TRBJ2-5,.,.,TRBV5-1
CSAGESNIQYF,TGCAGTGCTGGGGAGTCCAACATTCAGTACTTC,TRBJ2-4,once,.,TRBV20-1
CASSYSIRGSAYEQYF,TGTGCCAGCAGTTACTCGATCAGGGGTTCGGCCTACGAGCAGTACTTC,TRBJ2-7,.,.,TRBV6-5
CASSLPGAGDTQYF,TGTGCCAGCAGTTTGCCGGGAGCGGGAGATACGCAGTATTTT,TRBJ2-3,many,.,TRBV12-3/TRBV12-4
CATRGPGVGQPQHF,TGTGCCACCAGAGGACCGGGCGTCGGTCAGCCCCAGCATTTT,TRBJ1-5,.,.,TRBV24-1
CASSEGWGQFF,TGTGCCAGCAGTGAAGGGTGGGGGCAGTTCTTC,TRBJ2-1,.,.,TRBV2
CSAWDRGRRNTEAFF,TGCAGTGCGTGGGACAGGGGGCGACGGAACACTGAAGCTTTCTTT,TRBJ1-1,.,TRBD1,TRBV20-1
CATSAAGWHEQYF,TGTGCCACCAGTGCGGCAGGGTGGCACGAGCAGTACTTC,TRBJ2-7,many,.,TRBV24-1
CASSGASSTEAFF,TGCGCCAGTTCCGGGGCCTCCTCCACTGAAGCTTTCTTT,TRBJ1-1,.,.,TRBV5-1
CATSDPTGNQGETQYF,TGTGCCACCAGTGATCCGACAGGGAATCAGGGGGAGACCCAGTACTTC,TRBJ2-5,few,TRBD1,TRBV24-1
CAISESATTNEQFF,TGTGCCATCAGTGAGTCTGCAACTACAAATGAGCAGTTCTTC,TRBJ2-1,.,.,TRBV10-3
CAWSVGGLANEKLFF,TGTGCCTGGAGTGTCGGGGGATTGGCTAATGAAAAACTGTTTTTT,TRBJ1-4,many,.,TRBV30
CASSFDRGLDTQYF,TGTGCCAGCAGCTTTGACAGGGGGCTAGATACGCAGTATTTT,TRBJ2-3,.,TRBD1,TRBV7-2
CASASTGNTEAFF,TGTGCCAGCGCTAGTACGGGAAACACTGAAGCTTTCTTT,TRBJ1-1,few,.,TRBV2
CASSFLAGFNEQFF,TGTGCCAGCAGCTTTCTAGCGGGGTTTAATGAGCAGTTCTTC,TRBJ2-1,many,TRBD2,TRBV2
CASSFLPSGRAAYEQYF,TGTGCCAGCAGTTTCCTCCCTAGCGGGAGGGCAGCCTACGAGCAGTACTTC,TRBJ2-7,.,TRBD2,TRBV6-1
CASSSKGQPQHF,TGTGCCAGCAGCTCGAAGGGTCAGCCCCAGCATTTT,TRBJ1-5,.,.,TRBV5-1
CASSLGLAGGASNEQFF,TGTGCCAGCAGCTTAGGACTAGCGGGAGGTGCCTCCAATGAGCAGTTCTTC,TRBJ2-1,.,TRBD2,TRBV7-2
CSVDSTDTQYF,TGCAGCGTGGACAGCACAGATACGCAGTATTTT,TRBJ2-3,.,.,TRBV29-1
CASGLVVAGGPPYGQYF,TGTGCTAGTGGTTTGGTAGTGGCGGGAGGGCCCCCCTACGGGCAGTACTTC,TRBJ2-7,.,TRBD2,TRBV12-5
CASSFAPSSYEQYF,TGTGCCAGCAGCTTTGCCCCTAGCTCCTACGAGCAGTACTTC,TRBJ2-7,few,.,TRBV7-2
CAWSGGLENEQFF,TGTGCCTGGAGTGGGGGTCTCGAGAATGAGCAGTTCTTC,TRBJ2-1,.,.,TRBV30
CASSTGQGTEAFF,TGTGCCAGTAGTACCGGACAGGGCACTGAAGCTTTCTTT,TRBJ1-1,many,TRBD1,TRBV19
CASSLATATNEKLFF,TGTGCCAGCAGCTTAGCTACTGCAACTAATGAAAAACTGTTTTTT,TRBJ1-4,.,.,TRBV7-9
CASSPTLAGGTGANVLTF,TGTGCCAGCAGCCCTACCTTAGCGGGAGGCACTGGGGCCAACGTCCTGACTTTC,TRBJ2-6,.,TRBD2,TRBV3-1
CASTASSYEQYF,TGTGCCAGCACAGCCAGCTCCTACGAGCAGTACTTC,TRBJ2-7,many,.,TRBV28
CAWTSRGKLYNEQYF,TGTGCCTGGACTTCTAGAGGGAAACTTTATAACGAGCAGTACTTC,TRBJ2-7,many,.,TRBV30
CASSLLGMNTEAFF,TGTGCCAGCAGTTTACTGGGGATGAACACTGAAGCTTTCTTT,TRBJ1-1,.,.,TRBV28
CASSNDRSITGELFF,TGTGCCAGCTCAAACGATAGGAGTATCACCGGGGAGCTGTTTTTT,TRBJ2-2,.,.,TRBV18
CSVEQEYGYTF,TGCAGCGTTGAACAGGAATATGGCTACACCTTC,TRBJ1-2,.,.,TRBV29-1